This T cell receptor (beta chain) was recovered during a study of shared clonotypes between healthy human individuals. This CDR3 spans 13 amino acids. From germline, CDR1 is MNHEY and CDR2 SMNVEV (reference sequence). V gave up 6 bases and J gave up 4 bases; unmatched junction bases: 6. Method: immunoSEQ multiplex PCR; TCRdb's copy keeps in-frame clones and lacks some. This table has millions of clones, around 94% appearing once. This clone was seen just once. Source material: naive CD4+ T cells sorted from blood. As for subset: CD45RA+ positively selected. The clonotype originates from a man between 18 and 35 years old in good health. The chain employs TRBV27 and TRBJ2-7; 7 positions match TRBD1. CDR3 residues: CASRRTGVYEQYF. As DNA, the CDR3 is TGTGCCAGCAGAAGAACAGGGGTGTACGAGCAGTACTTC.